This TCR beta chain was profiled in a study of T cell responses to AZD1222 COVID-19 vaccine. The CDR3 contains 16 residues. Trimming removed 6 bases from V and 7 bases from J; junction bases left unmatched: 11. CDR1 MDHEN and CDR2 SYDVKM come from the germline V gene. This table comes from immunoSEQ multiplex PCR, and its TCRdb copy is limited to in-frame clones, with some not included. In the table there are some 200,000 clones, around nine tenths of which are singletons. The study's findings and limits: Only five or six AZD1222 recipients were seropositive at baseline. White British ancestry dominated among donors, who included more females, and clonal diversity was possibly underestimated.

This clone has a single count. The antigen is unknown. The sequence was obtained from an adult who received the MenACWY meningococcal vaccine as a control. V is TRBV28 and J is TRBJ1-6; TRBD1 agrees at 8 bases. Sequenced material: peripheral blood, taken 28 days after the second dose of the MenACWY control vaccine. CDR3 region: CASRRQGSSRNSPLHF. The CDR3 DNA is TGTGCCAGCAGGCGACAGGGGAGTTCGCGAAATTCACCCCTCCACTTT.